One and the same sample provided the 31 T cell receptor beta chains below, sequenced in a study of graft-versus-host responses after intestinal transplantation. Data came from immunoSEQ multiplex PCR; TCRdb stores just in-frame clones and leaves some out. This table has about 90,000 clones, about 87% appearing once. What these receptors recognize is not known. The sequencing used unstimulated CD4+ T cells sorted from spleen or lymph node cells, collected before transplant. All receptors come from a human donor who was the organ donor for an intestinal transplant.

The table lists this clone with a few counts. This chain connects TRBV18 to TRBJ1-5; D is uncertain. The CDR3 is made up of 14 amino acids. Germline V CDR1 and CDR2: KGHSH, LQKENI. V was trimmed by 1 base and J by 5 bases, leaving 9 bases between them. The CDR3 sequence is CASSPQGGDQPQHF. The CDR3 DNA reads as TGTGCCAGCTCACCACAGGGAGGCGATCAGCCCCAGCATTTT. Full variable domain (rest looked up from reference TRBV18 and TRBJ1-5): NAGVMQNPRHLVRRRGQEARLRCSPMKGHSHVYWYRQLPEEGLKFMVYLQKENIIDESGMPKERFSAEFPKEGPSILRIQQVVRGDSAAYFCASSPQGGDQPQHFGDGTRLSIL.

V and J are TRBV7-8 and TRBJ1-2, with D hard to call. The CDR3 spans 13 residues. Germline values: CDR1 SGHVS, CDR2 FQNEAQ. V lost 5 bases, J lost 6 bases, and 13 bases lay in between. CDR3 nucleotide sequence: TGTGCCAGCAGCGCGCAACCGATCCATGGCTACACCTTC. Translating gives CASSAQPIHGYTF.

The CDR3 region is CASSYVEPLGNTIYF. In DNA, the CDR3 is TGTGCCAGCAGTTACGTAGAACCCTTGGGAAACACCATATATTTT. This chain connects TRBV28 to TRBJ1-3; D is ambiguous. V lost 4 bases, J lost 4 bases, and 14 bases lay in between. The CDR3 extends over 15 amino acids. Germline V gene data show CDR1 as MDHEN and CDR2 as SYDVKM. The full variable domain, completed using reference TRBV28 and TRBJ1-3, is DVKVTQSSRYLVKRTGEKVFLECVQDMDHENMFWYRQDPGLGLRLIYFSYDVKMKEKGDIPEGYSVSREKKERFSLILESASTNQTSMYLCASSYVEPLGNTIYFGEGSWLTVV.

V gene TRBV2 combines with J gene TRBJ2-2, with 7 bases that match TRBD1. Per germline, CDR1 SNHLY and CDR2 FYNNEI. The CDR3 is 17 residues long. J lost 7 bases, V lost 4 bases, and 15 bases had no gene match. The CDR3 coding sequence is TGTGCCAGCAGTGGTGGGGAACCGACAGGGCTTGACGGGGAGCTGTTTTTT. The encoded protein is CASSGGEPTGLDGELFF.

The chain recombines TRBV10-3 with TRBJ1-2; 10 bases match TRBD1. The CDR3 sequence is 17 residues long. Germline V gene lookup returns CDR1 ENHRY and CDR2 SYGVKD. Losses at the gene ends were 3 bases for V and 4 bases for J; bases not matched to a gene: 11. The CDR3: CAISDPLRDRGGYGYTF. DNA of the CDR3: TGTGCCATCAGTGACCCCCTCCGGGACAGGGGAGGCTATGGCTACACCTTC.

CDR3 nucleotides: TGTGCCAGCAGCTCCGACACCATCTCCTACGAGCAGTACTTC. It specifies CASSSDTISYEQYF. V usage is TRBV11-2 and J usage is TRBJ2-7, with D unresolved. This CDR3 is 14 amino acids long. Germline V CDR1 and CDR2: SGHAT, FQNNGV. The V end was cut by 4 bases, the J end by 0 bases, with 10 bases between.

The chain is built from TRBV9 and TRBJ1-3, with D maybe TRBD1 (6 bases). Trimming took off 1 base at V and 4 bases at J, with 12 bases between the two ends. Looked up from germline, CDR1 is SGDLS and CDR2 is YYNGEE. This CDR3 contains 15 residues. This CDR3 is CASSVTGPVGNTIYF. CDR3 bases: TGTGCCAGCAGCGTAACAGGGCCCGTCGGAAACACCATATATTTT.

V is TRBV7-9 and J is TRBJ2-7, with 10 bases lining up with TRBD1. Germline V lookup: CDR1 SEHNR, CDR2 FQNEAQ (reference sequence). The CDR3 extends over 14 amino acids. V lost 5 bases to trimming and J lost 0 bases; unmatched junction nucleotides: 1. CDR3 protein: CASSRTGGSYEQYF. The CDR3 nucleotides are TGTGCCAGCAGCCGGACAGGGGGCTCCTACGAGCAGTACTTC.

V is TRBV7-3 and J is TRBJ2-7, with D maybe TRBD2 (6 bases). Germline V CDR1 and CDR2: SGHTA, FQGTGA. With 2 bases removed from V and 3 bases from J, the gap between germline ends came to 14 bases. This CDR3 comprises 15 residues. The CDR3 nucleotides are TGTGCCAGCAGCTTAGGCCGACCGGGACTCTACGAGCAGTACTTC. It is translated as CASSLGRPGLYEQYF.

As concerns this clone: Relative to the germline gene, one junction end is altered; a read error may explain this. The chain has TRBV10-1 and TRBJ1-5; TRBD1 is a possible D gene (6 bases). CDR3 length equals 20 residues. CDR1 is WNHNN, CDR2 SYGVQD, per germline (reference sequence). The CDR3 DNA reads as TGCGCCAGCAGAGACTCACCAACCAACAGGGATGGCAGACAAGGGGTAATACGAGAATTT. This sequence encodes CASRDSPTNRDGRQGVIREF.

The rearrangement uses TRBV28 and TRBJ2-7, with unresolved D. The germline V gene has CDR1 MDHEN and CDR2 SYDVKM. Trimming removed 3 bases at V and 4 bases at J, with 10 bases between. The CDR3 is 13 residues long. This CDR3 is CASSFTPSYEQYF. CDR3 in DNA: TGTGCCAGCAGTTTTACACCCTCGTACGAGCAGTACTTC.

This rearrangement joins TRBV5-1 to TRBJ1-2; 7 nucleotides line up with TRBD1. J was trimmed by 8 bases and V by 4 bases; bases with no gene match: 20. CDR3 size: 17 residues. Germline V gene sequence: CDR1 SGHRS, CDR2 YFSETQ. In DNA form, the CDR3 reads TGCGCCAGCAGCCCTACAGGGGTAGGGACCTTATCGGGCGGCTACACCTTC. Amino acids: CASSPTGVGTLSGGYTF.

The genes are TRBV7-3 and TRBJ2-3, with TRBD2 matching over 7 bases. CDR3 length: 16 residues. Per germline, CDR1 SGHTA and CDR2 FQGTGA. Germline trimming cut 3 bases from V and 4 bases from J; bases unmatched to any gene: 10. CDR3 amino acids: CASSFSGLRGADTQYF. For the CDR3, the DNA is TGTGCCAGCAGCTTTTCGGGACTCCGGGGGGCAGATACGCAGTATTTT.

The V call is TRBV6-5, the J call TRBJ1-2; D gene unclear. Trimming removed 8 bases at V and 0 bases at J, with 13 bases between. The CDR3 has 14 amino acids. CDR1 and CDR2 from the germline V gene are MNHEY and SVGAGI. The CDR3 loop is CASGFVGANYGYTF. The CDR3 nucleotides are TGTGCCAGCGGCTTTGTTGGTGCTAACTATGGCTACACCTTC.

The J gene is TRBJ2-7, the V gene TRBV9; 10 bases line up with TRBD2. Germline CDR1 reads SGDLS; CDR2 reads YYNGEE. V lost 2 bases, J lost 0 bases, and 2 bases stayed unmatched. This CDR3 spans 15 amino acids. The CDR3 is CASSVASGGSYEQYF. The CDR3 nucleotides read TGTGCCAGCAGCGTCGCTAGCGGGGGCTCCTACGAGCAGTACTTC.

This clone has more than one count but fewer than ten. This chain uses TRBV4-1 with TRBJ1-1; D might be TRBD1 (6 bases). Germline CDR1 reads MGHRA; CDR2 reads YSYEKL. With 0 bases removed from V and 10 bases from J, the gap between germline ends came to 18 bases. The CDR3 length is 15 residues. The CDR3 DNA sequence: TGCGCCAGCAGCCAAGATGGGGGCAGGGGAATTTCAGCTTTCTTT. Amino acids: CASSQDGGRGISAFF.

V is TRBV9 and J is TRBJ1-2, with a tentative D call TRBD1 (6 bases). The germline V gene encodes CDR1 SGDLS and CDR2 YYNGEE. V was clipped by 1 base and J by 2 bases, with 12 bases between them. The CDR3 is 15 amino acids. The CDR3 sequence: CASSVSAGTNYGYTF. DNA for the CDR3: TGTGCCAGCAGCGTATCGGCAGGGACAAACTATGGCTACACCTTC. Combining the CDR3 with reference TRBV9 and TRBJ1-2 gives the whole variable domain DSGVTQTPKHLITATGQRVTLRCSPRSGDLSVYWYQQSLDQGLQFLIQYYNGEERAKGNILERFSAQQFPDLHSELNLSSLELGDSALYFCASSVSAGTNYGYTFGSGTRLTVV.

The chain combines TRBV6-1 with TRBJ1-1; D perhaps matches TRBD1 (5 bases). Trimming stripped 6 bases from V and 4 bases from J, with 9 bases between. The CDR3 loop spans 12 amino acids. Per germline, CDR1 MNHNS and CDR2 SASEGT. The CDR3 protein is CASRAGLTEAFF. In nucleotides, the CDR3 is TGTGCCAGCAGAGCAGGGCTCACTGAAGCTTTCTTT.

CDR3 loop: CASSEAGRLTGELFF. CDR3 nucleotide sequence: TGTGCCAGCAGTGAAGCGGGCCGGCTAACCGGGGAGCTGTTTTTT. The J gene is TRBJ2-2, the V gene TRBV6-1; D gene unclear. V shed 0 bases and J shed 5 bases, with 10 bases lying between them. The germline V gene encodes CDR1 MNHNS and CDR2 SASEGT. The CDR3 covers 15 residues.

This clone was counted once. The V call is TRBV7-9, the J call TRBJ2-7, with TRBD2 identical over 7 bases. This CDR3 spans 16 amino acids. The germline CDR1 and CDR2 sequences are SEHNR and FQNEAQ (reference sequence). V was pared by 0 bases and J by 0 bases, with 5 bases of the junction left unmatched. CDR3 sequence reads: CASSLAPAGFSYEQYF. As DNA, the CDR3 is TGTGCCAGCAGCTTAGCGCCAGCGGGGTTCTCCTACGAGCAGTACTTC.

The chain carries TRBV28 and TRBJ2-1; a weak D match, TRBD2 (5 bases). The CDR3 is 14 amino acids. The germline CDR1 and CDR2 sequences are MDHEN and SYDVKM. Trimming took off 3 bases at V and 3 bases at J, with 9 bases between the two ends. CDR3 bases: TGTGCCAGCAGTTTTGCTAGCCGCTACAATGAGCAGTTCTTC. Translation: CASSFASRYNEQFF.

The chain uses TRBV19 and TRBJ2-7, with D possibly TRBD1 on 6 matching bases. CDR1 LNHDA and CDR2 SQIVND come from the germline V gene (reference sequence). The CDR3 is 15 residues long. V lost 5 bases to trimming and J lost 6 bases, with 20 bases between them. The CDR3 sequence is CASSPIRTAVVEQYF. For the CDR3, the DNA is TGTGCCAGTAGTCCCATTCGGACAGCCGTGGTCGAGCAGTACTTC.

This sequence joins TRBV6-1 and TRBJ1-2, with TRBD1 as a possible D gene (6 bases). Trimming took off 6 bases at V and 8 bases at J, with 19 bases between the two ends. The CDR3 contains 14 residues. Germline loops: CDR1 MNHNS, CDR2 SASEGT. This CDR3 reads CASRANTGYGGYTF. CDR3 DNA sequence: TGTGCCAGCAGGGCCAACACAGGGTATGGCGGCTACACCTTC.

This clone turned up a few times. The rearrangement links TRBV25-1 to TRBJ2-2, with TRBD2 as a possible D gene (6 bases). The CDR3 is 14 amino acids. Germline V gene sequence: CDR1 MGHDK, CDR2 SYGVNS. The V and J ends lost 3 bases and 5 bases respectively, with 10 bases between them. CDR3 coding DNA: TGTGCCAGCAGTGACCAGGGACTTACCGGGGAGCTGTTTTTT. Its protein product is CASSDQGLTGELFF.

The chain links TRBV5-4 to TRBJ2-5, with 7 bases fitting TRBD2. The CDR3 consists of 16 residues. V dropped 0 bases and J dropped 0; count of bases not matched to a gene: 5. Per the germline V gene, CDR1 is SGHNT and CDR2 is YYREEE (reference sequence). The CDR3 protein is CASSLVTSEHQETQYF. CDR3 bases: TGTGCCAGCAGCTTGGTAACTAGCGAACACCAAGAGACCCAGTACTTC.

The CDR3 DNA sequence: TGTGCCAGCAGACTAGCGGGTATCACCGGGGAGCTGTTTTTT. Amino acids: CASRLAGITGELFF. The V call is TRBV7-2, the J call TRBJ2-2; 9 bases match TRBD2. Unmatched junction bases numbered 3, after V lost 6 bases and J lost 4 bases. Germline V gene sequence: CDR1 SGHTA, CDR2 FQGNSA. The CDR3 has 14 amino acids.

The rearrangement uses TRBV4-2 and TRBJ2-7; TRBD1 agrees at 10 bases. The V segment lost 2 bases and the J segment 4 bases; nucleotides outside the gene matches: 2. This CDR3 region has 14 residues. The germline CDR1 and CDR2 sequences are LGHNA and YNFKEQ. The CDR3 is CASSQRQGAYEQYF. For the CDR3, the DNA is TGTGCCAGCAGCCAACGACAGGGGGCGTACGAGCAGTACTTC.

This clone was observed a handful of times. V gene TRBV18 combines with J gene TRBJ1-2; weak D call: TRBD1 (5 bases). Trimming stripped 3 bases from V and 6 bases from J, with 17 bases between. The CDR3 has 15 residues. Per germline, CDR1 KGHSH and CDR2 LQKENI. In nucleotides, the CDR3 is TGTGCCAGCTCACCTATCCAGGGTTATCTGCATGGCTACACCTTC. Amino acid sequence: CASSPIQGYLHGYTF.

The CDR3 loop reads CAWSFGDSGNTIYF. The CDR3 DNA reads TGTGCCTGGAGTTTCGGAGACTCTGGAAACACCATATATTTT. This chain links TRBV30 with TRBJ1-3; D not certain. CDR1 is GTSNPN, CDR2 SVGIG, per germline (reference sequence). Between the trimmed V and J ends, which lost 2 bases and 0 bases, there was a span of 8 bases. The CDR3 runs 14 residues.

The genes are TRBV28 and TRBJ2-7, with D perhaps TRBD2 (5 bases). Trimming removed 7 bases at V and 5 bases at J, with 18 bases between. In germline, CDR1 is MDHEN, CDR2 SYDVKM. This CDR3 has 14 amino acids. The DNA for the CDR3 is TGTGCCAGCATTGCGGACTTACCGCCCCACGAGCAGTACTTC. It yields the protein CASIADLPPHEQYF.

The chain is built from TRBV28 and TRBJ1-4; D is possibly TRBD1 (6 bases). The CDR3 totals 13 residues. Trimming removed 6 bases at V and 1 base at J, with 6 bases between. Germline-derived CDR1 and CDR2 are MDHEN and SYDVKM. CDR3 protein: CASSRGTNEKLFF. DNA for the CDR3: TGTGCCAGCAGCAGGGGAACTAATGAAAAACTGTTTTTT.